Below are 20 T cell receptor beta chains sequenced from a single sample in a study of blood T cells in healthy people across ages. A second PCR, run for roughly 6 to 11 cycles, used a sample-barcoded 5' primer plus a J-beta primer mix. TCRdb called the 5' RACE reads again in MiXCR, with one record for every CDR3 protein. The sample lists about 780,000 distinct CDR3 sequences, 46% seen once, with less than 20% in the top ten. The material sequenced was blood. These receptors all come from a man older than 75 in good health.

J is TRBJ2-3 and V is TRBV18; tentative D call: TRBD2 (6 bases). The CDR3 consists of 15 residues. The ends were cut back, 0 bases at V and 0 bases at J, with 7 bases in the middle. Germline assignment: CDR1 KGHSH and CDR2 LQKENI. CDR3 region: CASSPPGTSTDTQYF. The CDR3 region has the DNA TGTGCCAGCTCACCACCGGGGACTAGCACAGATACGCAGTATTTT.

The gene calls are TRBV4-2 and TRBJ2-1; TRBD2 matches 8 bases. The CDR3 totals 17 residues. Germline trimming cut 0 bases from V and 9 bases from J; bases unmatched to any gene: 13. The germline V gene encodes CDR1 LGHNA and CDR2 YNFKEQ. The CDR3, as DNA: TGTGCCAGCAGCCAAGATCTGGCGGGAGGTCCAAGTGGTGAGCAGTTCTTC. Translation gives CASSQDLAGGPSGEQFF.

The chain recombines TRBV12-3 or TRBV12-4 with TRBJ2-1; D remains ambiguous. The CDR3 is 13 amino acids. V lost 4 bases, J lost 8 bases, and 12 bases lay in between. CDR3: CASSSHPWDEQFF. CDR3 bases: TGTGCCAGCAGTTCGCACCCCTGGGATGAGCAGTTCTTC.

This sequence joins TRBV7-2 and TRBJ2-3; 10 positions match TRBD2. This CDR3 has 16 amino acids. V lost 3 bases and J lost 2; bases outside the gene matches: 5. Germline loops: CDR1 SGHTA, CDR2 FQGNSA. CDR3 nucleotide sequence: TGTGCCAGCAGCTTTCTAGCGGGGGCGAACACAGATACGCAGTATTTT. Translated: CASSFLAGANTDTQYF.

The J gene is TRBJ2-1, the V gene TRBV6-2 or TRBV6-3; 7 bases are shared with TRBD2. The CDR3 extends over 15 amino acids. CDR1 and CDR2 (germline): MNHEY, SVGEGT. Losses at the gene ends were 0 bases for V and 4 bases for J; bases not matched to a gene: 3. The CDR3 DNA sequence: TGTGCCAGCAGTTACTCGGCGGGACTATACAATGAGCAGTTCTTC. Its protein product is CASSYSAGLYNEQFF.

The genes are TRBV2 and TRBJ2-5; D not certain. Germline CDR1 and CDR2: SNHLY and FYNNEI. Trimming shortened V by 8 bases and J by 4 bases, and 14 bases separated the two germline ends. The CDR3 loop spans 13 amino acids. This chain's CDR3 is CASDRGLGETQYF. The CDR3 DNA reads as TGTGCCAGCGATCGTGGGTTAGGAGAGACCCAGTACTTC.

This clonotype was counted only a few times. The genes are TRBV6-5 and TRBJ1-1; TRBD1 matches 8 bases. The CDR3 is made up of 15 amino acids. Per the germline V gene, CDR1 is MNHEY and CDR2 is SVGAGI. The V and J ends lost 4 bases and 1 base, in that order; junction bases with no gene match: 5. CDR3 in DNA: TGTGCCAGCAGTTCCCAAACAGGGGGGAACACTGAAGCTTTCTTT. Protein product: CASSSQTGGNTEAFF.

V gene TRBV5-1 combines with J gene TRBJ1-1; unclear D gene. Germline-derived CDR1 and CDR2 are SGHRS and YFSETQ. V dropped 4 bases and J dropped 0 bases, with 13 bases sitting between them. CDR3 length equals 15 residues. CDR3 in DNA: TGCGCCAGCAGCCCACTACTTGGGATGAACACTGAAGCTTTCTTT. Translation: CASSPLLGMNTEAFF.

This clonotype was counted only a few times. This rearrangement joins TRBV5-6 to TRBJ1-2; D may be TRBD1 (6 bases). The CDR3 consists of 15 residues. Germline loops: CDR1 SGHDT, CDR2 YYEEEE. V was clipped by 3 bases and J by 4 bases, with 16 bases between them. CDR3 coding DNA: TGTGCCAGCAGCTATATGACGGGACAACTCTATGGCTACACCTTC. Protein product: CASSYMTGQLYGYTF. The whole variable domain, filled in from reference TRBV5-6 and TRBJ1-2, reads DAGVTQSPTHLIKTRGQQVTLRCSPKSGHDTVSWYQQALGQGPQFIFQYYEEEERQRGNFPDRFSGHQFPNYSSELNVNALLLGDSALYLCASSYMTGQLYGYTFGSGTRLTVV.

This chain uses TRBV12-3 or TRBV12-4 with TRBJ1-6, with D perhaps TRBD1 (6 bases). V lost 7 bases and J 10 bases, leaving 17 bases between the germline ends. The CDR3 length is 14 residues. This CDR3 is CASTLGGPNSPLHF. The CDR3 DNA follows: TGTGCCAGCACCCTTGGGGGGCCCAACTCACCCCTCCACTTT.

V gene TRBV2 combines with J gene TRBJ2-5, with TRBD2 matching 10 bases. Looked up from germline, CDR1 is SNHLY and CDR2 is FYNNEI. The CDR3 has 14 amino acids. V shed 6 bases and J 4 bases; nucleotides not matched to a gene: 5. The CDR3 nucleotides read TGTGCCAGCAGGAAGCGGGAGGGCCCAGAGACCCAGTACTTC. Translating gives CASRKREGPETQYF.

V usage is TRBV15 and J usage is TRBJ2-1, with 8 nucleotides matching TRBD2. Per the germline V gene, CDR1 is LNHNV and CDR2 is YYDKDF (reference sequence). The CDR3 sequence is 15 residues long. V gave up 0 bases and J gave up 5 bases; unmatched junction bases: 3. The chain's CDR3 is CATSRESSGDNEQFF. The CDR3 region has the DNA TGTGCCACCAGCAGAGAAAGTAGCGGGGACAATGAGCAGTTCTTC.

DNA of the CDR3: TGTGCCAGCTTTCAGGGGGTAACCTACAATGAGCAGTTCTTC. Its protein is CASFQGVTYNEQFF. The chain carries TRBV5-5 and TRBJ2-1; 7 nucleotides align to TRBD1. Germline V gives CDR1 SGHKS, CDR2 YYEKEE (reference sequence). This CDR3 contains 14 residues. The trim removed 7 bases at V and 2 bases at J, leaving 6 bases unmatched.

V is TRBV6-6 and J is TRBJ2-7, with a possible D match to TRBD1 (6 bases). V dropped 8 bases and J dropped 12 bases, with 20 bases sitting between them. The CDR3 has 12 amino acids. The germline CDR1 and CDR2 sequences are MNHNY and SVGAGI (reference sequence). The CDR3: CASGQLQETRYF. Written as DNA, the CDR3 is TGTGCCAGCGGACAGCTACAAGAGACCCGGTACTTC.

The chain uses TRBV14 and TRBJ2-1; TRBD2 aligns across 9 bases. This CDR3 region has 15 residues. CDR1 and CDR2 (germline): SGHDN, FVKESK. V lost 4 bases to trimming and J lost 6 bases; unmatched junction nucleotides: 7. As DNA, the CDR3 is TGTGCCAGCAGCCTCCTAGCGGGGCCAACCAATGAGCAGTTCTTC. It codes for CASSLLAGPTNEQFF.

V gene TRBV7-9 combines with J gene TRBJ2-7, with 7 bases matching TRBD2. Germline V gene data show CDR1 as SEHNR and CDR2 as FQNEAQ (reference sequence). J was trimmed by 0 bases and V by 2 bases; bases with no gene match: 4. The CDR3 totals 15 residues. DNA of the CDR3: TGTGCCAGCAGCTTAATTCCTAGCGGCTCCTACGAGCAGTACTTC. Amino acid sequence: CASSLIPSGSYEQYF.

The gene calls are TRBV20-1 and TRBJ1-5; 8 nucleotides agree with TRBD1. The V gene's germline CDR1 is DFQATT and CDR2 SNEGSKA (reference sequence). The CDR3 runs to 15 residues. The J segment lost 3 bases and the V segment lost 3 bases, leaving 7 bases of the junction unmatched. Here the CDR3 reads CSARDRVWDNQPQHF. CDR3 bases: TGCAGTGCTAGGGACAGGGTTTGGGACAATCAGCCCCAGCATTTT.

The V call is TRBV20-1, the J call TRBJ2-3; a possible D gene is TRBD2 (6 bases). Trimming took off 2 bases at V and 6 bases at J, with 18 bases between the two ends. The CDR3 contains 15 residues. CDR1 and CDR2 from the germline V gene are DFQATT and SNEGSKA (reference sequence). Here the CDR3 DNA reads TGCAGTGCTAGACCCGGGACGGGAGCAGCTGATACGCAGTATTTT. The encoded protein is CSARPGTGAADTQYF.

V and J are TRBV4-3 and TRBJ2-2; 7 nucleotides agree with TRBD1. V was pared by 1 base and J by 7 bases, with 9 bases of the junction left unmatched. Germline V CDR1 and CDR2: LGHNA, YSLEER. CDR3 length: 16 amino acids. The CDR3 DNA sequence: TGCGCCAGCAGCCAAGTTTTTACAGGGGTGGTCGGGGAGCTGTTTTTT. Protein sequence: CASSQVFTGVVGELFF.

This clonotype was counted once. The V call is TRBV11-2, the J call TRBJ2-3, with TRBD1 as a possible D gene (5 bases). Germline loops: CDR1 SGHAT, CDR2 FQNNGV. CDR3 size: 14 residues. V lost 1 base, J lost 5 bases, and 10 bases lay in between. Here the CDR3 reads CASSLAGFGDTQYF. The CDR3 DNA is TGTGCCAGCAGCTTAGCAGGGTTTGGAGATACGCAGTATTTT.